The 22 T cell receptor beta chains below come from one sample, sequenced in a study of cytomegalovirus exposure and HLA in healthy donors. 60 Vbeta and 13 Jbeta primers were used in PCR. Assay used: immunoSEQ multiplex PCR; TCRdb lists only in-frame clones, some missing. Among over 150,000 clones listed, about 83% were seen once. Sequenced input: PBMCs. These receptors all stem from a woman in her thirties or forties in good health and CMV-seronegative.

The chain employs TRBV29-1 and TRBJ1-2; no firm D call. The germline V and J ends were trimmed by 4 bases and 4 bases, with 10 bases remaining between them. This CDR3 is built from 12 residues. The germline V gene has CDR1 SQVTM and CDR2 ANQGSEA. CDR3 coding DNA: TGCAGCGTTGCCGAGACATCCTATGGCTACACCTTC. It codes for CSVAETSYGYTF.

This chain uses TRBV7-9 with TRBJ2-4, with D possibly matching TRBD2 (5 bases). V lost 1 base and J lost 8, with 18 bases in between. This CDR3 is 16 amino acids long. Germline assignment: CDR1 SEHNR and CDR2 FQNEAQ (reference sequence). CDR3 amino acids: CASSLGTDGKVDIQYF. The CDR3 region has the DNA TGTGCCAGCAGCTTAGGGACTGACGGGAAGGTGGACATTCAGTACTTC.

The chain combines TRBV30 with TRBJ2-3; 15 nucleotides match TRBD2. The CDR3 extends over 16 amino acids. V gave up 1 base and J gave up 4 bases; unmatched junction bases: 3. CDR1 is GTSNPN, CDR2 SVGIG, per germline (reference sequence). The CDR3 sequence is CAWSAGLAGGSDTQYF. CDR3 bases: TGTGCCTGGAGTGCGGGACTAGCGGGAGGATCAGATACGCAGTATTTT.

J is TRBJ1-2 and V is TRBV7-9; the match to TRBD1 covers 8 bases. The trim removed 5 bases at V and 8 bases at J, leaving 16 bases unmatched. CDR3 length equals 16 residues. The germline CDR1 and CDR2 sequences are SEHNR and FQNEAQ (reference sequence). The CDR3 coding sequence is TGTGCCAGCAGCCCTGACCTGGACAGGGCGGGTGAAGGCTACACCTTC. The encoded protein is CASSPDLDRAGEGYTF. The full variable domain, with the rest looked up from reference TRBV7-9 and TRBJ1-2, is DTGVSQNPRHKITKRGQNVTFRCDPISEHNRLYWYRQTLGQGPEFLTYFQNEAQLEKSRLLSDRFSAERPKGSFSTLEIQRTEQGDSAMYLCASSPDLDRAGEGYTFGSGTRLTVV.

This chain joins TRBV19 and TRBJ2-3; 8 nucleotides agree with TRBD1. The J segment lost 3 bases and the V segment lost 5 bases, leaving 7 bases of the junction unmatched. Per the germline V gene, CDR1 is LNHDA and CDR2 is SQIVND (reference sequence). This CDR3 region has 15 residues. The CDR3 loop is CASSPSGGRTDTQYF. The CDR3 DNA reads as TGTGCCAGTAGTCCCTCAGGGGGCCGGACAGATACGCAGTATTTT.

This clone showed up just a few times. The rearrangement joins TRBV5-6 to TRBJ2-5, with 7 bases matching TRBD2. Germline trimming cut 5 bases from V and 5 bases from J; bases unmatched to any gene: 9. The CDR3 spans 14 residues. CDR1 is SGHDT, CDR2 YYEEEE, per germline. The CDR3 DNA reads as TGTGCCAGCAGAGACTGGGGGGGGTGGGAGACCCAGTACTTC. This gives the protein CASRDWGGWETQYF.

V and J are TRBV11-3 and TRBJ1-1, with 8 bases identical to TRBD1. Trimming at V came to 1 base and at J to 4 bases, leaving 8 bases not matched to a gene. The V gene's germline CDR1 is SGHNT and CDR2 YENEEA. The CDR3 loop spans 16 amino acids. CDR3 residues: CASSLVLSGGGTEAFF. CDR3 nucleotide sequence: TGTGCCAGCAGCTTAGTTCTCTCAGGGGGCGGCACTGAAGCTTTCTTT.

The rearrangement links TRBV28 to TRBJ2-5; no definite D call. The germline V gene has CDR1 MDHEN and CDR2 SYDVKM. V was pared by 6 bases and J by 4 bases, with 6 bases between. This CDR3 is built from 11 residues. For the CDR3, the DNA is TGTGCCAGCAGCACACGAGAGACCCAGTACTTC. Translating it yields CASSTRETQYF.

The chain employs TRBV29-1 and TRBJ1-2, with 9 bases that match TRBD1. Germline-derived CDR1 and CDR2 are SQVTM and ANQGSEA. Trimming took 4 bases from V and 7 from J; bases not matched to a gene: 10. This CDR3 has 14 residues. The CDR3 bases are TGCAGCGTTGGGGGGGGACAGGGAACAGGTGGCTACACCTTC. It specifies CSVGGGQGTGGYTF.

This clone was counted between two and nine times. Other DNA sequences in this sample translate to the same CDR3. The J gene is TRBJ2-5, the V gene TRBV6-1; 9 nucleotides match TRBD2. Germline V gene lookup returns CDR1 MNHNS and CDR2 SASEGT. V lost 4 bases and J lost 2; bases outside the gene matches: 5. The CDR3 has 15 residues. DNA for the CDR3: TGTGCCAGCAGTGGATCTAGCGGGACTCAAGAGACCCAGTACTTC. Residues: CASSGSSGTQETQYF.

This clone was observed once. V gene TRBV4-1 combines with J gene TRBJ1-5; a weak D match, TRBD1 (6 bases). Per the germline V gene, CDR1 is MGHRA and CDR2 is YSYEKL. Trimming cost V 4 bases and J 6 bases, with 19 bases left between them. The CDR3 covers 16 residues. The CDR3 loop is CASSPRTEGITQPQHF. CDR3 DNA: TGCGCCAGCAGCCCCAGGACAGAAGGGATCACTCAGCCCCAGCATTTT.

In the case of this clone: Other DNA sequences from this sample encode an identical CDR3 as well. The gene calls are TRBV6-1 and TRBJ2-7; 7 nucleotides agree with TRBD1. V was pared by 4 bases and J by 3 bases, with 0 bases of the junction left unmatched. Germline CDR1 reads MNHNS; CDR2 reads SASEGT. The CDR3 spans 12 residues. The CDR3: CASSGQGYEQYF. CDR3 DNA sequence: TGTGCCAGCAGTGGACAGGGCTACGAGCAGTACTTC.

This clone has only one observation. The chain is built from TRBV6-6 and TRBJ2-5, with 7 bases fitting TRBD2. With V trimmed by 6 bases and J by 5 bases, 12 bases remained unmatched. CDR3 length: 15 amino acids. Germline loops: CDR1 MNHNY, CDR2 SVGAGI (reference sequence). The CDR3 here is CASSYPAGEGETQYF. CDR3 sequence (DNA): TGTGCCAGCAGCTACCCGGCGGGGGAGGGGGAGACCCAGTACTTC.

V gene TRBV7-2 combines with J gene TRBJ1-1; TRBD1 might be the D (6 bases). V dropped 3 bases and J dropped 1 base, with 9 bases sitting between them. The CDR3 is 14 residues long. CDR1 is SGHTA and CDR2 is FQGNSA in the germline V gene. This CDR3 is CASSLKGGNTEAFF. Written as DNA, the CDR3 is TGTGCCAGCAGCTTGAAAGGGGGGAACACTGAAGCTTTCTTT.

The chain uses TRBV6-5 and TRBJ2-3; 7 bases align to TRBD1. The CDR3 length is 16 residues. After removal of 2 bases from V and 0 bases from J, the junction contained 5 bases not matched to a gene. From germline, CDR1 is MNHEY and CDR2 SVGAGI. CDR3 loop: CASSYLGTASTDTQYF. Here the CDR3 DNA reads TGTGCCAGCAGTTACCTCGGGACAGCTAGCACAGATACGCAGTATTTT.

This clone was seen only once. This sequence joins TRBV2 and TRBJ2-7; D remains unclear. The CDR3 spans 14 residues. Looked up from germline, CDR1 is SNHLY and CDR2 is FYNNEI. Trimming cost V 4 bases and J 2 bases, with 12 bases left between them. The CDR3 protein is CASSALQPPYEQYF. CDR3 DNA sequence: TGTGCCAGCAGTGCCTTACAGCCTCCCTACGAGCAGTACTTC.

The genes are TRBV25-1 and TRBJ1-2; weak D call: TRBD1 (5 bases). With 3 bases removed from V and 1 base from J, the gap between germline ends came to 12 bases. CDR3 size: 15 residues. CDR1 and CDR2 (germline): MGHDK, SYGVNS. The CDR3 region has the DNA TGTGCCAGCAGTGACAACCCGACAGATAACTATGGCTACACCTTC. Its translation is CASSDNPTDNYGYTF.

The chain links TRBV10-1 to TRBJ1-2; D ambiguous. V lost 5 bases, J lost 4 bases, and 11 bases lay in between. This CDR3 spans 13 amino acids. The germline CDR1 and CDR2 sequences are WNHNN and SYGVQD (reference sequence). The CDR3 loop reads CASSIPGGYGYTF. Here the CDR3 DNA reads TGCGCCAGCAGTATTCCAGGAGGCTATGGCTACACCTTC.

The chain carries TRBV10-3 and TRBJ2-7; 13 positions match TRBD2. In germline, CDR1 is ENHRY, CDR2 SYGVKD. The CDR3 runs to 15 residues. After removal of 4 bases from V and 4 bases from J, the junction contained 4 bases not matched to a gene. CDR3 sequence: CAISGGLAGVYEQYF. In DNA, the CDR3 is TGTGCCATCAGTGGAGGACTAGCGGGGGTGTACGAGCAGTACTTC.

The chain recombines TRBV5-1 with TRBJ2-5; TRBD2 matches 8 bases. The junction had 18 bases not matched to a gene; V was cut back by 0 bases and J by 5 bases. The CDR3 covers 19 residues. Germline CDR1 and CDR2: SGHRS and YFSETQ. CDR3 loop: CASSLVVQGTSRTRETQYF. Here the CDR3 DNA reads TGCGCCAGCAGCTTGGTCGTGCAGGGGACTAGTAGAACACGCGAGACCCAGTACTTC.

Turning to this clone: Other DNA sequences of this sample code for an identical CDR3. V usage is TRBV5-1 and J usage is TRBJ1-1; D is ambiguous. Trimming stripped 0 bases from V and 1 base from J, with 7 bases between. CDR1 and CDR2 from the germline V gene are SGHRS and YFSETQ. The CDR3 is 14 residues long. The CDR3 DNA reads as TGCGCCAGCAGCTTGGTGCCAGGGAACACTGAAGCTTTCTTT. Translated: CASSLVPGNTEAFF.

Of note for this clone: One junction end disagrees with the germline gene, perhaps due to a read error. The chain combines TRBV7-7 with TRBJ2-1; 10 bases agree with TRBD2. This CDR3 comprises 17 residues. Germline loops: CDR1 SSHAT, CDR2 FNYEAQ (reference sequence). The CDR3 DNA reads as TGTGCTAGCAGCCAAAGCCCGGGTAGCGGGAGGATAAGTGAGCAGTTCTTC. It encodes CASSQSPGSGRISEQFF. Full variable domain (rest looked up from reference TRBV7-7 and TRBJ2-1): GAGVSQSPRYKVTKRGQDVTLRCDPISSHATLYWYQQALGQGPEFLTYFNYEAQPDKSGLPSDRFSAERPEGSISTLTIQRTEQRDSAMYRCASSQSPGSGRISEQFFGPGTRLTVL.